These T cell receptor beta chains were read from a single sample in a study of OX40 agonist ivuxolimab in advanced cancers. The table came from immunoSEQ multiplex PCR; TCRdb's copy has only in-frame clones and leaves some out. The table shows fewer than 40,000 clones, with around 85% occurring only once. The starting material was CD4+ or CD8+ T cells sorted from blood, obtained in a trial of the OX40 agonist ivuxolimab. These receptors came from an adult with an advanced solid tumor such as melanoma, head and neck, liver or kidney cancer. Both conserved end residues are part of each CDR3. A D gene is named only where the DNA matches it firmly. Clone size is not always given. Where it is, it says once, few, many or a class for expanded clones.

d_call	v_call	clone_size	j_call	cdr3_nt	cdr3_aa
-	TRBV10-2	once	TRBJ1-1	TGCGCCAGCAGTGCAGAAGGAGACACTGAAGCTTTCTTT	CASSAEGDTEAFF
TRBD2	TRBV2	-	TRBJ2-2	TGTGCCAGCAGTGAACAGCGGGGGGCCTCGGAGGAGCTGTTTTTT	CASSEQRGASEELFF
-	TRBV5-1	-	TRBJ2-4	TGTGCCAGCAGCCCTTGGACAACCCTAGCCAAAAACATTCAGTACTTC	CASSPWTTLAKNIQYF
-	TRBV7-2	-	TRBJ1-1	TGTGCCAGCAGTTCCATTCTAGGTATGAACACTGAAGCTTTCTTT	CASSSILGMNTEAFF
TRBD1	TRBV9	-	TRBJ1-6	TGTGCCAGCAGCGACCGGGACAGCGCTAGCTCCTATAATTCACCCCTCCACTTT	CASSDRDSASSYNSPLHF
TRBD1	TRBV11-3	-	TRBJ1-1	TGTGCCAGCAGCTTAGTGACAGGGGGCGCTTTCTTT	CASSLVTGGAFF
-	TRBV4-1	-	TRBJ2-7	TGCGCCAGCAGCCAACAGACGGAGAAACCCTACGAGCAGTACTTC	CASSQQTEKPYEQYF
-	TRBV6-5	-	TRBJ2-1	TGTGCCAGCAGTTACTGGAGCCATAGCTCCTACAATGAGCAGTTCTTC	CASSYWSHSSYNEQFF
TRBD1	TRBV5-1	-	TRBJ2-1	TGCGCCAGCAGCTTGAAGGATCGTGTGACAGGGACCTACAATGAGCAGTTCTTC	CASSLKDRVTGTYNEQFF
-	TRBV19	-	TRBJ2-7	TGTGCCAGTAGTATGGGGGTATCCTACGAGCAGTACTTC	CASSMGVSYEQYF
-	TRBV19	-	TRBJ1-5	TGTGCCAGTAGCCCGACAGGTCCTAATCAGCCCCAGCATTTT	CASSPTGPNQPQHF
-	TRBV5-1	-	TRBJ1-1	TGCGCCAGCAGGGCACAACCGTTCTTGTCCCCGAACACTGAAGCTTTCTTT	CASRAQPFLSPNTEAFF
-	TRBV15	-	TRBJ2-3	TGTGCCACCAGGTTTAGCGTTATAGATACGCAGTATTTT	CATRFSVIDTQYF
-	TRBV30	-	TRBJ2-1	TGTGCCTGGAGGTACTACAATGAGCAGTTCTTC	CAWRYYNEQFF
TRBD1	TRBV5-4	-	TRBJ1-4	TGTGCCAGCAGCCCCGGACAGGCGATTAATGAAAAACTGTTTTTT	CASSPGQAINEKLFF
-	TRBV7-9	once	TRBJ2-7	TGTGCCAGCAGCTTAGTACAGACAAGTACCTACGAGCAGTACTTC	CASSLVQTSTYEQYF
-	TRBV6-5	few	TRBJ1-1	TGTGCCAGCAGTTACTCCCAGGGGATGAACACTGAAGCTTTCTTT	CASSYSQGMNTEAFF
-	TRBV30	-	TRBJ1-5	TGTGCCTGGAGTGTACGGTCTGGGAATCAGCCCCAGCATTTT	CAWSVRSGNQPQHF
-	TRBV10-2	-	TRBJ1-4	TGCGCCAGCAGTGTGGGGGGATCGGAGGAAAAACTGTTTTTT	CASSVGGSEEKLFF
TRBD1	TRBV9	-	TRBJ1-3	TGTGCCAGCAGCGGAGGGCAGGGGGCGAGAATCTCTGGAAACACCATATATTTT	CASSGGQGARISGNTIYF
-	TRBV6-4	once	TRBJ1-1	TGTGCCAGCAGTGACACAGAGGGACACAGTGAAGCTTTCTTT	CASSDTEGHSEAFF
TRBD1	TRBV5-5	-	TRBJ1-2	TGTGCCAGCAGCCTCGGCGCGGGACAGGGGGCAACTGGCTACACCTTC	CASSLGAGQGATGYTF